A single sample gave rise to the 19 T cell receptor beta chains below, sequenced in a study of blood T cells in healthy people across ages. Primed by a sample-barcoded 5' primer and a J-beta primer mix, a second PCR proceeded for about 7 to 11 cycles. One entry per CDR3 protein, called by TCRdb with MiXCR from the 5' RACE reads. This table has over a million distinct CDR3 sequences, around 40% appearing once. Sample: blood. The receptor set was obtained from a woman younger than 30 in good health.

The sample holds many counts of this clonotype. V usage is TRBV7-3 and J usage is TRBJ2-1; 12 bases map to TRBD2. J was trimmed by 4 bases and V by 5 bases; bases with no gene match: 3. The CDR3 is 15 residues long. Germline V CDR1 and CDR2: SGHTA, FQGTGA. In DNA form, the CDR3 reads TGTGCCAGCAGCCGTACTAGCGGGAGGTACAATGAGCAGTTCTTC. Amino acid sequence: CASSRTSGRYNEQFF.

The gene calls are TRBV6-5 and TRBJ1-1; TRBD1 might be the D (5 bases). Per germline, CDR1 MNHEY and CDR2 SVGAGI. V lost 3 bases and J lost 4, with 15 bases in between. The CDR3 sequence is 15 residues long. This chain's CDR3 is CASSYGAGGSTEAFF. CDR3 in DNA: TGTGCCAGCAGTTATGGGGCAGGAGGGAGCACTGAAGCTTTCTTT.

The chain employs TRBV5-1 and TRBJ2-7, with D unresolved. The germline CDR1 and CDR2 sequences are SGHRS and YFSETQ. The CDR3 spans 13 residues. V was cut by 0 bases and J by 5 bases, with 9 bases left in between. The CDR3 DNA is TGCGCCAGCAGCTTGGAGGTTACCGACGAGCAGTACTTC. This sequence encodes CASSLEVTDEQYF.

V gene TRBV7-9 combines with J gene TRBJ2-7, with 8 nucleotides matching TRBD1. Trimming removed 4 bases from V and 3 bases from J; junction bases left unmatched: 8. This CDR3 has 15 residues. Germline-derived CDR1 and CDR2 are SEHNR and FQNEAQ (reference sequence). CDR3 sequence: CASSWADRGDYEQYF. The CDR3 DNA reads TGTGCCAGCAGCTGGGCCGACAGGGGAGACTACGAGCAGTACTTC.

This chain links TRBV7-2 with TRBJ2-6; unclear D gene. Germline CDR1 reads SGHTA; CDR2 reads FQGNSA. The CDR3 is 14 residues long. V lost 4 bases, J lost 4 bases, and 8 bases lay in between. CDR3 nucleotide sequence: TGTGCCAGCAGCTCCTCACGGGGGGCCAACGTCCTGACTTTC. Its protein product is CASSSSRGANVLTF. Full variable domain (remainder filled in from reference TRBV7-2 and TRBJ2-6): GAGVSQSPSNKVTEKGKDVELRCDPISGHTALYWYRQSLGQGLEFLIYFQGNSAPDKSGLPSDRFSAERTGGSVSTLTIQRTQQEDSAVYLCASSSSRGANVLTFGAGSRLTVL.

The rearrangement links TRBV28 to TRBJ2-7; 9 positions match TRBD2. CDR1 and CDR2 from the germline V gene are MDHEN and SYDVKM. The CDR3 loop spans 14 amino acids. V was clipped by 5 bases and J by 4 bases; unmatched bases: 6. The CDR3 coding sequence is TGTGCCAGCAGTCCCGTGGGACTAGCTTACGAGCAGTACTTC. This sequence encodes CASSPVGLAYEQYF.

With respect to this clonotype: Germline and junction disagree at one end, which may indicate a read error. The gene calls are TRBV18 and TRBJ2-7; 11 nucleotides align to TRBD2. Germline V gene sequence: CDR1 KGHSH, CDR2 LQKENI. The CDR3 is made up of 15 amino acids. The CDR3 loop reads CASSPTSGRAYERYF. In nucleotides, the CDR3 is TGTGCCAGCTCACCTACTAGCGGGAGAGCCTACGAGCGGTACTTC.

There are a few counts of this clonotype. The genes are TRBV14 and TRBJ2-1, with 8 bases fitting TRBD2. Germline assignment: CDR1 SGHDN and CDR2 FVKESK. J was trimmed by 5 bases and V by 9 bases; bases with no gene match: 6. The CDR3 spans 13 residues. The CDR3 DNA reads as TGTGCCAGGAGTAGCGGGGATAACAATGAGCAGTTCTTC. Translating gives CARSSGDNNEQFF.

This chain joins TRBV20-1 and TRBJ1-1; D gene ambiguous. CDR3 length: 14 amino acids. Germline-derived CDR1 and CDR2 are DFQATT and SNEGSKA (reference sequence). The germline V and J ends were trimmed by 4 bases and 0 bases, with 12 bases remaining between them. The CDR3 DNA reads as TGCAGTGCTACACCGGCCGGATTGAACACTGAAGCTTTCTTT. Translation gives CSATPAGLNTEAFF.

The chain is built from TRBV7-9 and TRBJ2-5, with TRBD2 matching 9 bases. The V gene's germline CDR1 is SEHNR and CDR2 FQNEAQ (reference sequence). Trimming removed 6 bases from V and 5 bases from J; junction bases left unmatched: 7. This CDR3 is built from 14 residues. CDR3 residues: CASSRVAGVETQYF. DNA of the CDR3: TGTGCCAGCAGTCGGGTAGCGGGAGTTGAGACCCAGTACTTC.

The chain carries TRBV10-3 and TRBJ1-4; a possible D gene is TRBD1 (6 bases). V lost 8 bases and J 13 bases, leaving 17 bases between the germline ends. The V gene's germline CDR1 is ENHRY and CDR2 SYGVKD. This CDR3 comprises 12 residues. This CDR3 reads CAIGPGAGGLFF. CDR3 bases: TGTGCCATCGGACCGGGGGCCGGAGGACTGTTTTTT.

As DNA, the CDR3 is TGTGCCAGCAGCAAAGAGGGGGAACGGGAGAACACTGAAGCTTTCTTT. Protein: CASSKEGERENTEAFF. The J gene is TRBJ1-1, the V gene TRBV21-1; whether TRBD1, the table's D call, matches the DNA was not checked. TRBV21-1 is reported as a pseudogene. The CDR3 sequence is 16 residues long.

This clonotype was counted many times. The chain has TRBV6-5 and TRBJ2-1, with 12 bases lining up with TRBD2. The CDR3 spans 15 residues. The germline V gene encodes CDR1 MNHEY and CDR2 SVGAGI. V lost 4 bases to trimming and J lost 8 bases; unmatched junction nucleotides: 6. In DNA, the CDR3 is TGTGCCAGCAGTTTCGACCGACTAGCGGGAGATGAGCAGTTCTTC. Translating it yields CASSFDRLAGDEQFF.

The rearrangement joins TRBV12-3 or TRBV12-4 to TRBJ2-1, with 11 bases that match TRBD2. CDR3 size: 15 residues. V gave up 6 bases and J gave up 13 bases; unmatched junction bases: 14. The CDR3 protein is CASSRLAGWKETQFF. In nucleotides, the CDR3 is TGTGCCAGCAGCCGACTAGCGGGGTGGAAAGAGACCCAGTTCTTC.

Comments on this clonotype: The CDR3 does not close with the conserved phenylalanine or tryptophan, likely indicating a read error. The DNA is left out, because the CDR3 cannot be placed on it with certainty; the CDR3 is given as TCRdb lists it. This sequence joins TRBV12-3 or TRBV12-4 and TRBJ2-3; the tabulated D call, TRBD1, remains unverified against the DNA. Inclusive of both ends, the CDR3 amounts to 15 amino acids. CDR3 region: CASSSTGSSTDVEYS.

The CDR3 coding sequence is TGCGCCAGCAGCTTCGGGACATTCGAGGATTCACCCCTCCACTTT. Its translation: CASSFGTFEDSPLHF. The rearrangement links TRBV5-1 to TRBJ1-6; D might be TRBD1 (6 bases). Trimming cost V 2 bases and J 8 bases, with 14 bases left between them. The germline gives CDR1 SGHRS, CDR2 YFSETQ. This CDR3 is built from 15 residues.

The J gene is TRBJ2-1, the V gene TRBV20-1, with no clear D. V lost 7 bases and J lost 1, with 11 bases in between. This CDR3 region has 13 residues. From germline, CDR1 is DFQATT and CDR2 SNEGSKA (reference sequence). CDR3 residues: CSVNTNSYNEQFF. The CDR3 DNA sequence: TGCAGTGTGAACACTAATTCCTACAATGAGCAGTTCTTC.

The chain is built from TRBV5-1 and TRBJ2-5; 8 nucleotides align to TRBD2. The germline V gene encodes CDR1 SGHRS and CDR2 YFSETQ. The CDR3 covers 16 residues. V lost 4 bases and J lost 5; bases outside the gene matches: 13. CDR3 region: CASSREPGGPSETQYF. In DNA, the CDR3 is TGCGCCAGCAGCCGGGAACCGGGGGGGCCTAGTGAGACCCAGTACTTC.

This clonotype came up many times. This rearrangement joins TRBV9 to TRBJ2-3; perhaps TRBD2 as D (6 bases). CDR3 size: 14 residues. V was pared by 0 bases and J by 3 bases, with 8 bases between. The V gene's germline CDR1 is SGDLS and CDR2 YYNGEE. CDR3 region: CASSVAGETDTQYF. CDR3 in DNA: TGTGCCAGCAGCGTAGCGGGAGAGACAGATACGCAGTATTTT.